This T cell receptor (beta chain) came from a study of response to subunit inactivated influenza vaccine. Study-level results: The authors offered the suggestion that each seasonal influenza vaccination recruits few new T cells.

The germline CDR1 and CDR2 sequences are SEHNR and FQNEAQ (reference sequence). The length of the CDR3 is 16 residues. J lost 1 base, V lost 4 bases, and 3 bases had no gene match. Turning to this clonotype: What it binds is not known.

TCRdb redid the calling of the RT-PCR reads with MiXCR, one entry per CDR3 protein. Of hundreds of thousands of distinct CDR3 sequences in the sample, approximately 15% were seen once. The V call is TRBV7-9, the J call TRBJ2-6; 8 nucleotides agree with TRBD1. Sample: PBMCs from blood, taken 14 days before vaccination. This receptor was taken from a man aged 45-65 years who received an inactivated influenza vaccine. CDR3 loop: CASSSDRVSGANVLTF. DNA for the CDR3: TGTGCCAGCAGCTCGGACAGGGTGTCTGGGGCCAACGTCCTGACTTTC.